This TCR beta chain was found in a study of T cells in Graves' hyperthyroidism and ophthalmopathy. Study-wide background: Peripheral blood was drawn at first diagnosis, prior to all treatment.

Study-wide points: By a 13 V-J model, ophthalmopathy was set apart from stable hyperthyroidism. Clonotypes that were expanded in thyroid above 0.001 mostly appeared in blood too.

Germline-derived CDR1 and CDR2 are SNHLY and FYNNEI. Trimming left V 1 base short and J 4 bases short, with 9 bases between. The CDR3 totals 14 residues. The TCR beta CDR3 regions underwent amplification using RNA transcripts as the source. Carried out on the TCR CDR3, a first-round RT-PCR used the HTBI primer set. TCRdb redid the calling of the multiplex PCR reads with MiXCR, one entry per CDR3 protein. The sample shows some 300,000 distinct CDR3 sequences, about an eighth of them seen only once. Many counts were recorded for this clonotype. Its antigen is as yet unknown. The authors obtained PBMCs from more than 9.5 ml of fresh peripheral blood.

Sequenced input: blood. This receptor was taken from a middle-aged woman with Graves' hyperthyroidism. The gene calls are TRBV2 and TRBJ2-3; no clear D. The CDR3 DNA is TGTGCCAGCAGTGAAGAAGGGTCCTCAGATACGCAGTATTTT. Translation: CASSEEGSSDTQYF.